This T cell receptor (beta chain) was sequenced during a study of T cell responses to AZD1222 COVID-19 vaccine. Overall study results and limits: Mostly white British, mostly female donors; authors suggested clonal diversity may be underestimated.

Germline CDR1 MNHEY, CDR2 SVGAGI. The trim removed 2 bases at V and 0 bases at J, leaving 5 bases unmatched. The CDR3 spans 16 residues. The protocol was immunoSEQ multiplex PCR, while the TCRdb copy is restricted to in-frame clones and leaves out a portion. The sample carries fewer than 250,000 clones, approximately 92% recorded once. As to this clone: What it binds is not known.

Sequences were derived from peripheral blood, sampled on day 0 of AZD1222 vaccination. The receptor's source is an adult in good health. The chain joins TRBV6-5 to TRBJ2-3; 7 positions match TRBD2. CDR3 sequence: CASSYRAGESTDTQYF. In DNA, the CDR3 is TGTGCCAGCAGTTACCGGGCGGGGGAGAGCACAGATACGCAGTATTTT.